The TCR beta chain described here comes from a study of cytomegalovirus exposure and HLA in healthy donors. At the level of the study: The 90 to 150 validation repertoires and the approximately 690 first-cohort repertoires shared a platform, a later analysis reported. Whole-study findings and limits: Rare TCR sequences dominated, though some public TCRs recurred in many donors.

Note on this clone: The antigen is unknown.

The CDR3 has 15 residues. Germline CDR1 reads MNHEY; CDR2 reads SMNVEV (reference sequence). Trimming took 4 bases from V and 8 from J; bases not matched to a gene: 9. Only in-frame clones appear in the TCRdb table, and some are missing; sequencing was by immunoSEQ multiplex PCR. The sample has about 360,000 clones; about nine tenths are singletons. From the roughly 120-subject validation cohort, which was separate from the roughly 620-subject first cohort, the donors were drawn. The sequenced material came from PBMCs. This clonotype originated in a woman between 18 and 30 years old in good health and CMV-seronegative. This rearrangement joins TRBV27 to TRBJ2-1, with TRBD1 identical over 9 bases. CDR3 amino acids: CASSSPGQGRYEQFF. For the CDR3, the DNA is TGTGCCAGCAGTTCGCCGGGACAGGGACGTTATGAGCAGTTCTTC.